Here is one TCR beta chain with its context. The record originates from a study of blood T cell repertoires in COVID-19. Data came from immunoSEQ multiplex PCR; TCRdb stores just in-frame clones and leaves some out. The sample shows around 130,000 clones, around nine tenths of them seen only once. CDR1 and CDR2 (germline): SGHAT, FQNNGV. Losses at the gene ends were 5 bases for V and 1 base for J; bases not matched to a gene: 6. CDR3 length: 15 residues. Sequences were obtained from PBMCs or T cells enriched from blood (not recorded which). The V and J genes are TRBV11-2 and TRBJ2-7; 9 positions match TRBD1. This TCR was recovered from a woman between 45 and 65 years old who had recovered from COVID-19. DNA of the CDR3: TGTGCCAGCAGCACATCCGGGACAGGGTCCTACGAGCAGTACTTC. Translated, it gives CASSTSGTGSYEQYF.